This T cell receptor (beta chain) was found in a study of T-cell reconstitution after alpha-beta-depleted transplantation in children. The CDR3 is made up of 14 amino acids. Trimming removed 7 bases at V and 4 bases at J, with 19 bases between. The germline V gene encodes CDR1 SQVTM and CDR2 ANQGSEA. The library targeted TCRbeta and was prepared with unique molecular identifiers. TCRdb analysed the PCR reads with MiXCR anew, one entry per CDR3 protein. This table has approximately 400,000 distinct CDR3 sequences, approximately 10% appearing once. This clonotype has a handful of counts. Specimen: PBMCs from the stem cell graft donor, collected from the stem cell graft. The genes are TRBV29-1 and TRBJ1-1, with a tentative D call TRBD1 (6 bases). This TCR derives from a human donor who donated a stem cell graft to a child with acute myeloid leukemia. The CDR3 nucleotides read TGCAGCGCGTACGTGGGGGGGGCTGGCACTGAAGCTTTCTTT. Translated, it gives CSAYVGGAGTEAFF.